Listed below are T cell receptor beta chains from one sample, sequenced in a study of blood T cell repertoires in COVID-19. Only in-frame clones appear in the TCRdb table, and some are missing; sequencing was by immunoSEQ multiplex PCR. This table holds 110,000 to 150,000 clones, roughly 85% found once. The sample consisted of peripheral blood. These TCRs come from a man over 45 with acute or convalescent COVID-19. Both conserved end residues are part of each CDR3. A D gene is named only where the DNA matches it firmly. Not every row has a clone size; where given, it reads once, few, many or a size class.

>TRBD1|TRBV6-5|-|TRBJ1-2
CASWPLQGAVWGYTF
TGTGCCAGCTGGCCGCTACAGGGGGCCGTATGGGGCTACACCTTC
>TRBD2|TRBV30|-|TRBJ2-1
CAWRLAGGPWEQFF
TGTGCCTGGAGACTAGCGGGGGGGCCTTGGGAGCAGTTCTTC
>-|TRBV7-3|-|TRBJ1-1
CASSPRGGGDTEAFF
TGTGCCAGCAGCCCCCGAGGGGGAGGGGACACTGAAGCTTTCTTT
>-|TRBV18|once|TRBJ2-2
CASSPLPSGNTGELFF
TGTGCCAGCTCACCACTTCCTTCGGGGAACACCGGGGAGCTGTTTTTT
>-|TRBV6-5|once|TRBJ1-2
CASTQHYGYTF
TGTGCCAGCACACAGCACTATGGCTACACCTTC
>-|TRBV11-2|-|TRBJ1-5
CASSPSGGNQPQHF
TGTGCCAGCAGCCCATCCGGTGGTAATCAGCCCCAGCATTTT
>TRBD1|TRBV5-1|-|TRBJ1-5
CASSEGTEDQPQHF
TGCGCCAGCAGCGAGGGGACAGAAGATCAGCCCCAGCATTTT
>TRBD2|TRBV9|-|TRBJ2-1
CASSTRGLAGANEQFF
TGTGCCAGCAGCACCCGGGGACTAGCGGGAGCCAATGAGCAGTTCTTC
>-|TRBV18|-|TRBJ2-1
CASSPAGGYNEQFF
TGTGCCAGCTCACCAGCTGGAGGGTACAATGAGCAGTTCTTC
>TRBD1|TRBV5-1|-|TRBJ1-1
CASSLGQGARTEAFF
TGCGCCAGCAGCTTGGGGCAGGGGGCGCGAACTGAAGCTTTCTTT
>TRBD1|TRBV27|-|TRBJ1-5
CASRLQGVGNQPQHF
TGTGCCAGCAGGCTACAGGGGGTAGGCAATCAGCCCCAGCATTTT
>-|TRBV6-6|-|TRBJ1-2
CASSHRDNGPNGYTF
TGTGCCAGCAGTCACCGGGACAACGGACCGAATGGCTACACCTTC
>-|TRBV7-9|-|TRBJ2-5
CASTPDPYKETQYF
TGTGCCAGCACCCCCGATCCCTATAAAGAGACCCAGTACTTC
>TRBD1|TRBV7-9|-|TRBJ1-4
CATSGQDIPSEKLFF
TGTGCCACCAGTGGACAGGACATACCGAGTGAAAAACTGTTTTTT
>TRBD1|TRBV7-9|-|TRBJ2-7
CASSLPDRASYEQYF
TGTGCCAGCAGCCTCCCCGACAGGGCGTCTTACGAGCAGTACTTC
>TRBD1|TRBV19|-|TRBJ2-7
CASSIRTGQHYEQYF
TGTGCCAGTAGTATAAGGACAGGGCAGCATTACGAGCAGTACTTC
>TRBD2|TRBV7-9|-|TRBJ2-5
CASSLSRGGSGETQYF
TGTGCCAGCAGCTTGTCGCGGGGGGGATCTGGGGAGACCCAGTACTTC
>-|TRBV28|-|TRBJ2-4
CASSDNLLAKNIQYF
TGTGCCAGCAGTGACAACCTCCTAGCCAAAAACATTCAGTACTTC
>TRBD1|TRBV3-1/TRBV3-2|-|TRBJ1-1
CASSPGQGVSDTEAFF
TGTGCCAGCAGCCCAGGACAGGGGGTATCGGACACTGAAGCTTTCTTT
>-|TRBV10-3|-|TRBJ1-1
CAISESIRGGNTEAFF
TGTGCCATCAGTGAGTCGATTCGGGGGGGGAACACTGAAGCTTTCTTT
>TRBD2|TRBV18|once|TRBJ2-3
CASSPYRLAGTSSTDTQYF
TGTGCCAGCTCACCATATCGGCTAGCGGGGACCTCTAGCACAGATACGCAGTATTTT
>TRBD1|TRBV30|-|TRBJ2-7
CAWSVQGQGLDEQYF
TGTGCCTGGAGTGTCCAGGGACAGGGGTTGGACGAGCAGTACTTC
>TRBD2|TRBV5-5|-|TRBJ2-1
CASSFSGSSYNEQFF
TGTGCCAGCAGCTTTAGCGGGAGCTCCTACAATGAGCAGTTCTTC
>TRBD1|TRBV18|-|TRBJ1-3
CASSPPGQGGGNTIYF
TGTGCCAGCTCACCCCCGGGACAGGGGGGTGGAAACACCATATATTTT
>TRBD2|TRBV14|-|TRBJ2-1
CASSQDQSGGWFF
TGTGCCAGCAGCCAAGATCAATCGGGAGGTTGGTTCTTC
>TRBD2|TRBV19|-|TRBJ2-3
CASRSGTRRDTQYF
TGTGCCAGTAGGTCCGGGACTAGGCGAGATACGCAGTATTTT
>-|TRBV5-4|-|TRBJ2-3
CASSLVSTGAQYF
TGTGCCAGCAGCTTGGTTTCGACGGGGGCGCAGTATTTT
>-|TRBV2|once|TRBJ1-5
CATAVNSGTRNQPQHF
TGTGCAACCGCAGTGAACTCCGGGACAAGAAATCAGCCCCAGCATTTT
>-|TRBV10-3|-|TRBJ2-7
CAISDGSSYEQYF
TGTGCCATCAGTGATGGCAGCTCCTACGAGCAGTACTTC
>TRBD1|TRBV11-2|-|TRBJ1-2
CASSLGTGVGYTF
TGTGCCAGCAGCCTCGGGACAGGGGTTGGCTACACCTTC
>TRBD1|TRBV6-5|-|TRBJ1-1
CASSETGISTEAFF
TGTGCCAGCAGCGAGACAGGGATCAGCACTGAAGCTTTCTTT
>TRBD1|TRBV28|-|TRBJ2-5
CASSSPGQGQETQYF
TGTGCCAGCAGTTCTCCGGGACAGGGGCAAGAGACCCAGTACTTC
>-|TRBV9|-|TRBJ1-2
CASSEPREDGYTF
TGTGCCAGCAGCGAGCCCCGGGAGGATGGCTACACCTTC
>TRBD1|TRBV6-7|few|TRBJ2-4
CASRPDPTWDRVAKNIQYF
TGTGCCAGCAGACCCGATCCTACCTGGGACAGGGTGGCCAAAAACATTCAGTACTTC
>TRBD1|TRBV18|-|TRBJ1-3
CASSPGTGGFDSGNTIYF
TGTGCCAGCTCACCAGGGACAGGGGGTTTCGACTCTGGAAACACCATATATTTT
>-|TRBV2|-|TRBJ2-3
CASSPEATDTQYF
TGTGCCAGCAGCCCAGAGGCGACAGATACGCAGTATTTT
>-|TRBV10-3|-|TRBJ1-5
CAISESSDQPQHF
TGTGCCATCAGTGAAAGTAGCGATCAGCCCCAGCATTTT
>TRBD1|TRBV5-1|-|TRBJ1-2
CASSPIATGSFTF
TGCGCCAGCAGCCCAATAGCGACAGGGAGTTTCACCTTC
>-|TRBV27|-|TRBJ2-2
CASSRDNANTGELFF
TGTGCCAGCAGCCGGGACAACGCGAACACCGGGGAGCTGTTTTTT
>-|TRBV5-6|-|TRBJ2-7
CASSLEAAWKQYF
TGTGCCAGCAGCTTGGAGGCAGCGTGGAAGCAGTACTTC
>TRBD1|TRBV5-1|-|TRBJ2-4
CASSLGTGRQDF
TGCGCCAGCAGCCTCGGGACAGGACGGCAGGACTTC
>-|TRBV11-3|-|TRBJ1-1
CASSLHGGENTEAFF
TGTGCCAGCAGCTTACACGGCGGAGAAAACACTGAAGCTTTCTTT
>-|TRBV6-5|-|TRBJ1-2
CASSLGSPVDGGYTF
TGTGCCAGCAGTCTAGGGAGTCCGGTTGATGGTGGCTACACCTTC